The 19 T cell receptor beta chains presented below share a single source sample, sequenced in a study of CDR3 diversity in severe acne. TCRdb reprocessed the PCR reads with MiXCR, giving one entry per CDR3 protein. The table lists fewer than 100,000 distinct CDR3 sequences, 51% of them singletons. The specimen sequenced was blood. The receptors shown here come from a male donor in good health, without acne.

V gene TRBV19 combines with J gene TRBJ1-5; 7 bases match TRBD1. The CDR3 has 13 amino acids. V trimming: 11 bases; J trimming: 3 bases; junction bases outside the gene matches: 7. CDR1 LNHDA and CDR2 SQIVND come from the germline V gene (reference sequence). CDR3 sequence reads: CASGQPPNQPQHF. The CDR3 DNA reads TGTGCCTCGGGACAGCCCCCCAATCAGCCCCAGCATTTT.

This clonotype was counted ten times or more. The chain joins TRBV19 to TRBJ1-5, with 10 bases matching TRBD1. This CDR3 contains 15 residues. Germline V gene sequence: CDR1 LNHDA, CDR2 SQIVND (reference sequence). With V trimmed by 6 bases and J by 3 bases, 5 bases remained unmatched. The CDR3 is CASRAGTGVNQPQHF. CDR3 nucleotides: TGTGCCAGTAGAGCCGGGACAGGGGTCAATCAGCCCCAGCATTTT.

This clonotype was recorded many times. The V and J genes are TRBV6-1 and TRBJ1-1, with D tentatively TRBD1 (5 bases). The CDR3 loop spans 17 amino acids. The V end lost 6 bases, the J end lost 0 bases, and 20 bases lay between the germline ends. CDR1 and CDR2 (germline): MNHNS, SASEGT. CDR3 sequence: CASRRQWRETMNTEAFF. DNA of the CDR3: TGTGCCAGCAGGAGACAGTGGCGCGAGACCATGAACACTGAAGCTTTCTTT.

On this clonotype itself: A read error may produce the germline difference seen at one junction end. The gene calls are TRBV6-5 and TRBJ2-3, with D perhaps TRBD2 (5 bases). The CDR3 contains 18 residues. The germline V gene has CDR1 MNHEY and CDR2 SVGAGI. In DNA, the CDR3 is TGTGCCACCCCGCTCGGCGATTTTAGGGTAGAGGGCACATATACGCAGTATTTT. This translates into CATPLGDFRVEGTYTQYF.

V usage is TRBV29-1 and J usage is TRBJ2-2; D is unresolved. The CDR3 is 12 residues long. Per germline, CDR1 SQVTM and CDR2 ANQGSEA. V gave up 7 bases and J gave up 3 bases, with 9 bases separating them. CDR3 sequence (DNA): TGCAGCGCCGGACCCTACACCGGGGAGCTGTTTTTT. This sequence encodes CSAGPYTGELFF.

This chain connects TRBV7-9 to TRBJ2-5, with a possible D match to TRBD2 (5 bases). CDR1 and CDR2 (germline): SEHNR, FQNEAQ (reference sequence). Trimming removed 5 bases at V and 3 bases at J, with 7 bases between. This CDR3 has 12 residues. CDR3 residues: CASSGLEETQYF. The CDR3, as DNA: TGTGCCAGCAGCGGACTGGAAGAGACCCAGTACTTC.

V gene TRBV11-2 combines with J gene TRBJ1-4, with a weak D call TRBD1 (5 bases). Germline loops: CDR1 SGHAT, CDR2 FQNNGV. The CDR3 covers 14 residues. V was cut by 3 bases and J by 3 bases, with 8 bases left in between. CDR3 bases: TGTGCCAGCAGCTTGCAGGGCCCTAATGAAAAACTGTTTTTT. It specifies CASSLQGPNEKLFF.

V gene TRBV29-1 combines with J gene TRBJ2-5, with 7 bases identical to TRBD1. The CDR3 covers 13 residues. Trimming cost V 7 bases and J 0 bases; bases outside gene matches: 5. Germline lookup yields CDR1 SQVTM and CDR2 ANQGSEA. The CDR3 protein is CSAKDRNQETQYF. DNA for the CDR3: TGCAGCGCCAAGGACAGGAACCAAGAGACCCAGTACTTC.

The J gene is TRBJ1-2, the V gene TRBV19, with a tentative D call TRBD1 (5 bases). V was shortened by 4 bases and J by 4 bases, with 13 bases between the two germline ends. Germline assignment: CDR1 LNHDA and CDR2 SQIVND (reference sequence). The CDR3 contains 14 residues. The CDR3 reads CASSTGGGTYGYTF. The CDR3 nucleotides are TGTGCCAGTAGTACCGGCGGCGGGACCTATGGCTACACCTTC.

This clonotype has only one observation. This chain connects TRBV11-3 to TRBJ1-4, with D possibly TRBD1 on 5 matching bases. The germline V and J ends were trimmed by 7 bases and 6 bases, with 12 bases remaining between them. CDR3 length: 13 amino acids. Germline CDR1 is SGHNT and CDR2 is YENEEA. Here the CDR3 DNA reads TGTGCCAGCATGGGGGGATATGATGAAAAACTGTTTTTT. Translating gives CASMGGYDEKLFF. Full variable domain (missing parts from reference TRBV11-3 and TRBJ1-4): EAGVVQSPRYKIIEKKQPVAFWCNPISGHNTLYWYLQNLGQGPELLIRYENEEAVDDSQLPKDRFSAERLKGVDSTLKIQPAELGDSAVYLCASMGGYDEKLFFGSGTQLSVL.

This clonotype was picked up many times. This chain joins TRBV3-1 and TRBJ2-7; tentative D call: TRBD1 (5 bases). Trimming cost V 0 bases and J 5 bases, with 11 bases left between them. CDR3 length: 14 amino acids. Germline assignment: CDR1 LGHDT and CDR2 YNNKEL (reference sequence). The chain's CDR3 is CASSQEGAIHEQYF. The CDR3 DNA reads TGTGCCAGCAGCCAAGAAGGGGCGATACACGAGCAGTACTTC.

This chain links TRBV7-6 with TRBJ1-1; weak D call: TRBD1 (6 bases). This CDR3 spans 15 amino acids. With 4 bases removed from V and 0 bases from J, the gap between germline ends came to 12 bases. Germline lookup yields CDR1 SGHVS and CDR2 FNYEAQ. The CDR3 coding sequence is TGTGCCAGCAGCTCGGTTACAGGGATGAACACTGAAGCTTTCTTT. Protein product: CASSSVTGMNTEAFF.

At least ten counts were recorded for this clonotype. The junction departs from germline at one end; a sequencing error may be responsible. The chain joins TRBV9 to TRBJ2-5, with 10 bases that match TRBD2. Germline CDR1 and CDR2: SGDLS and YYNGEE. The CDR3 runs to 15 residues. CDR3 sequence (DNA): TGTGCCAGCAGGGGACATGGGACTAGCGAAGAGACCCAGTGCTTC. Translating gives CASRGHGTSEETQCF.

This clonotype was detected a few times. This chain connects TRBV5-6 to TRBJ2-7, with TRBD1 matching over 9 bases. The CDR3 is 13 amino acids. The germline V gene encodes CDR1 SGHDT and CDR2 YYEEEE. Losses at the gene ends were 2 bases for V and 6 bases for J; bases not matched to a gene: 3. The CDR3 nucleotides are TGTGCCAGCAGCTTTGGGGACAGGGCCGAGCAGTACTTC. This codes for CASSFGDRAEQYF.

This clonotype showed up many times. Here the CDR3 reads CASRPTDRGEQFF. In DNA form, the CDR3 reads TGTGCCAGCAGACCCACTGACAGGGGGGAGCAGTTCTTC. The chain couples TRBV7-9 to TRBJ2-1; 9 nucleotides line up with TRBD1. The CDR3 spans 13 residues. Germline V gives CDR1 SEHNR, CDR2 FQNEAQ (reference sequence). The ends lost 6 bases at V and 10 bases at J; junction bases unmatched: 7.

On this clonotype itself: This could be a read error, since a much larger clone is one nucleotide away. The chain joins TRBV28 to TRBJ2-7; D is tentatively TRBD1 or TRBD2 (5 bases each). V lost 7 bases to trimming and J lost 3 bases, with 19 bases between them. The CDR3 covers 15 residues. The germline CDR1 and CDR2 sequences are MDHEN and SYDVKM. The CDR3 region is CASNLGLGTVYEQYF. CDR3 coding DNA: TGTGCCAGCAACTTGGGGCTTGGGACGGTCTACGAGCAGTACTTC.

The chain combines TRBV6-5 with TRBJ2-7; the D is unclear. Germline V gives CDR1 MNHEY, CDR2 SVGAGI. This CDR3 comprises 15 residues. V was pared by 2 bases and J by 3 bases, with 14 bases between. The CDR3 region has the DNA TGTGCCAGCAGTTACAGCTCCTCTGGGGACTACGAGCAGTACTTC. Its translation is CASSYSSSGDYEQYF.

This sequence joins TRBV7-9 and TRBJ2-7, with TRBD2 matching over 13 bases. V dropped 3 bases and J dropped 4; count of bases not matched to a gene: 6. Per the germline V gene, CDR1 is SEHNR and CDR2 is FQNEAQ (reference sequence). The length of the CDR3 is 16 residues. The DNA of the CDR3 is TGTGCCAGCAGCTTTATACTAGCGGGAGGGGCGTACGAGCAGTACTTC. Translated, it gives CASSFILAGGAYEQYF.

The genes are TRBV25-1 and TRBJ2-7; TRBD2 is a possible D gene (6 bases). The CDR3 length is 15 residues. The V and J ends lost 3 bases and 9 bases respectively, with 21 bases between them. Germline CDR1 reads MGHDK; CDR2 reads SYGVNS. The CDR3 protein is CASSDPGGESSRQYF. Written as DNA, the CDR3 is TGTGCCAGCAGTGACCCTGGCGGGGAATCAAGTAGGCAGTACTTC.